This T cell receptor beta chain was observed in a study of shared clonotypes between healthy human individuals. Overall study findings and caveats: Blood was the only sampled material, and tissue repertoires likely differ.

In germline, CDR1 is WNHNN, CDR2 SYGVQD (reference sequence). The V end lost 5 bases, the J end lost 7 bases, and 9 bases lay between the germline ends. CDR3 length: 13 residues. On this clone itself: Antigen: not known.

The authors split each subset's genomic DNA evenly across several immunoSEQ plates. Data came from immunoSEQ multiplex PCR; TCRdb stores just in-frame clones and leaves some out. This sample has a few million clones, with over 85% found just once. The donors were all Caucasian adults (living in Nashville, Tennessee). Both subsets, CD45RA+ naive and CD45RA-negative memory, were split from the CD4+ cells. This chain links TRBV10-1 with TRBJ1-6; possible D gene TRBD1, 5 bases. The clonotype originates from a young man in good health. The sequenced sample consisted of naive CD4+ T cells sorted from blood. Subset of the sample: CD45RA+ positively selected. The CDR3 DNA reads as TGCGCCAGCAGTTCAACAGGAAATTCACCCCTCCACTTT. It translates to CASSSTGNSPLHF.